What follows are 8 T cell receptor beta chains derived from one specimen sequenced in a study of radiotherapy plus CTLA-4 blockade in lung cancer. Generated by immunoSEQ multiplex PCR, the TCRdb table keeps only in-frame clones and is missing some. The sample holds more than 40,000 clones, approximately 78% seen once. Sample: peripheral blood, taken from a patient treated with radiotherapy plus ipilimumab. The receptors were sampled from a human donor with non-small cell lung cancer who had stable disease on radiotherapy plus ipilimumab.

The genes are TRBV28 and TRBJ2-2, with 7 bases that match TRBD2. Trimming cost V 2 bases and J 2 bases; bases outside gene matches: 14. CDR3 length equals 19 residues. Germline CDR1 is MDHEN and CDR2 is SYDVKM. The CDR3 region is CASSLIGLAEGKNTGELFF. CDR3 nucleotides: TGTGCCAGCAGTTTAATTGGGCTAGCGGAGGGTAAAAACACCGGGGAGCTGTTTTTT.

The genes are TRBV10-1 and TRBJ1-3, with 9 bases identical to TRBD1. Germline-derived CDR1 and CDR2 are WNHNN and SYGVQD (reference sequence). Trimming at V came to 2 bases and at J to 2 bases, leaving 1 base not matched to a gene. The CDR3 has 15 amino acids. CDR3 bases: TGCGCCAGCAGTGAGCGGGACAGGGCTGGAAACACCATATATTTT. This sequence encodes CASSERDRAGNTIYF.

The rearrangement uses TRBV5-1 and TRBJ2-3, with TRBD2 matching 10 bases. Germline CDR1 SGHRS, CDR2 YFSETQ. This CDR3 has 17 residues. V lost 0 bases to trimming and J lost 5 bases; unmatched junction nucleotides: 9. The CDR3 bases are TGCGCCAGCAGCTTGGTGGGGGGTCTAGCGGGGGAAGATACGCAGTATTTT. It translates to CASSLVGGLAGEDTQYF.

The table lists this clone with a count of one. This chain uses TRBV15 with TRBJ1-5; D might be TRBD1 (6 bases). Trimming cost V 0 bases and J 1 base, with 13 bases left between them. The CDR3 length is 17 residues. The germline gives CDR1 LNHNV, CDR2 YYDKDF (reference sequence). The CDR3 sequence is CATSRDWGGASNQPQHF. DNA of the CDR3: TGTGCCACCAGCAGAGATTGGGGGGGGGCGAGCAATCAGCCCCAGCATTTT.

The chain joins TRBV2 to TRBJ1-5, with 11 bases aligning to TRBD1. The CDR3 has 15 residues. Germline V CDR1 and CDR2: SNHLY, FYNNEI. After removal of 5 bases from V and 7 bases from J, the junction contained 7 bases not matched to a gene. CDR3: CASSLGTGGRQPQHF. The DNA of the CDR3 is TGTGCCAGCAGTCTGGGGACAGGGGGACGGCAGCCCCAGCATTTT.

The chain recombines TRBV5-1 with TRBJ2-7; a possible D gene is TRBD1 (6 bases). The V end was cut by 2 bases, the J end by 2 bases, with 8 bases between. This CDR3 has 13 amino acids. Per the germline V gene, CDR1 is SGHRS and CDR2 is YFSETQ. CDR3 in DNA: TGCGCCAGCAGCTTTGACAGGACCTACGAGCAGTACTTC. It is translated as CASSFDRTYEQYF.

This clone is termed medium-sized. The chain recombines TRBV19 with TRBJ1-5; TRBD1 matches at 7 bases. The CDR3 length is 15 residues. V dropped 7 bases and J dropped 0; count of bases not matched to a gene: 6. Germline lookup yields CDR1 LNHDA and CDR2 SQIVND (reference sequence). CDR3 in amino acids: CASTTGVRSNQPQHF. Written as DNA, the CDR3 is TGTGCCAGTACCACAGGGGTGCGTAGCAATCAGCCCCAGCATTTT.

V is TRBV30 and J is TRBJ2-1; no clear D gene. The CDR3 spans 13 residues. Germline CDR1 is GTSNPN and CDR2 is SVGIG (reference sequence). Trimming took off 3 bases at V and 2 bases at J, with 8 bases between the two ends. The CDR3 is CAWSASPYNEQFF. The CDR3 DNA follows: TGTGCCTGGAGCGCTAGTCCCTACAATGAGCAGTTCTTC.